A selection of T cell receptor beta chains follows, all from one sample in a study of OX40 agonist ivuxolimab in advanced cancers. TCRdb keeps only in-frame clones here, not all; method: immunoSEQ multiplex PCR. The table has roughly 58,000 clones, around 88% seen once. Sample: CD4+ or CD8+ T cells sorted from blood, taken in a trial of the OX40 agonist ivuxolimab. These receptors all stem from an adult with an advanced solid tumor such as melanoma, head and neck, liver or kidney cancer. CDR3s include the opening cysteine and the closing phenylalanine or tryptophan. Each record gives: D gene, clone size, V gene, J gene, CDR3 DNA, CDR3 protein. A D gene is named only where the DNA matches it firmly. Size is stated for part of the rows, as once, few or many counts, or as a class when the clone is expanded.

d_call: .
clone_size: .
v_call: TRBV7-3
j_call: TRBJ2-3
cdr3_nt: TGTGCCAGCAGCTTAACGTTTGGCACAGATACGCAGTATTTT
cdr3_aa: CASSLTFGTDTQYF

d_call: TRBD1
clone_size: .
v_call: TRBV5-1
j_call: TRBJ1-2
cdr3_nt: TGCGCCAGTGGGGGACAGGGCCCAAACTATGGCTACACCTTC
cdr3_aa: CASGGQGPNYGYTF

d_call: TRBD1
clone_size: .
v_call: TRBV19
j_call: TRBJ2-3
cdr3_nt: TGTGCCAGTAGACAGGGGATATTCCGCACAGATACGCAGTATTTT
cdr3_aa: CASRQGIFRTDTQYF

d_call: .
clone_size: .
v_call: TRBV7-8
j_call: TRBJ2-7
cdr3_nt: TGTGCCAGCAGCTTAGACAGGGTCGGTGAGCAGTACTTC
cdr3_aa: CASSLDRVGEQYF

d_call: .
clone_size: .
v_call: TRBV15
j_call: TRBJ1-4
cdr3_nt: TGTGCCACCAGCAGACAATTCGGAACTAATGAAAAACTGTTTTTT
cdr3_aa: CATSRQFGTNEKLFF

d_call: TRBD2
clone_size: .
v_call: TRBV9
j_call: TRBJ2-1
cdr3_nt: TGTGCCAGCAGCGGGACTAGCGGGGGGACTCTTGAGCAGTTCTTC
cdr3_aa: CASSGTSGGTLEQFF

d_call: .
clone_size: once
v_call: TRBV7-9
j_call: TRBJ1-1
cdr3_nt: TGTGCCAGCAGCCTCCGGGACGACACTGAAGCTTTCTTT
cdr3_aa: CASSLRDDTEAFF

d_call: TRBD1
clone_size: once
v_call: TRBV6-5
j_call: TRBJ2-7
cdr3_nt: TGTGCCAGCAGTTGGGGACAGAGGGGCGAGCAGTACTTC
cdr3_aa: CASSWGQRGEQYF

d_call: TRBD2
clone_size: .
v_call: TRBV4-1
j_call: TRBJ2-2
cdr3_nt: TGCGCCAGCAGCCAGGACGAGACTAGCGCCGGGGAGCTGTTTTTT
cdr3_aa: CASSQDETSAGELFF

d_call: .
clone_size: .
v_call: TRBV28
j_call: TRBJ1-2
cdr3_nt: TGTGCCAGCAACTCACAGGGCCCCGGGGGCTATGGCTACACCTTC
cdr3_aa: CASNSQGPGGYGYTF

d_call: .
clone_size: .
v_call: TRBV6-5
j_call: TRBJ1-3
cdr3_nt: TGTGCCAGCAGTTACTCCCTCAGGAGCTCTGGAAACACCATATATTTT
cdr3_aa: CASSYSLRSSGNTIYF

d_call: TRBD2
clone_size: .
v_call: TRBV28
j_call: TRBJ2-3
cdr3_nt: TGTGCCAGCAGCCAGACTAGCGGGGGGGCGTCAGATACGCAGTATTTT
cdr3_aa: CASSQTSGGASDTQYF

d_call: .
clone_size: .
v_call: TRBV6-6
j_call: TRBJ1-2
cdr3_nt: TGTGCCAGCAGTCAGGACGGCAACTATGGCTACACCTTC
cdr3_aa: CASSQDGNYGYTF

d_call: TRBD2
clone_size: .
v_call: TRBV11-2
j_call: TRBJ2-4
cdr3_nt: TGTGCCAGCAGCGCAGATCGGGGGGAGTACTTC
cdr3_aa: CASSADRGEYF

d_call: TRBD2
clone_size: .
v_call: TRBV11-1
j_call: TRBJ2-7
cdr3_nt: TGTGCCAGCAGCTTAGCTGGACTAGTCAACGAGCAGTACTTC
cdr3_aa: CASSLAGLVNEQYF

d_call: .
clone_size: .
v_call: TRBV28
j_call: TRBJ1-3
cdr3_nt: TGTGCCAGCAGTTTAGAGGCTCTGGGGGACTCTGGAAACACCATATATTTT
cdr3_aa: CASSLEALGDSGNTIYF

d_call: .
clone_size: .
v_call: TRBV9
j_call: TRBJ1-3
cdr3_nt: TGTGCCAGCAGCGTAGGGGCCGGACGGAGCGTTGGAAACACCATATATTTT
cdr3_aa: CASSVGAGRSVGNTIYF

d_call: .
clone_size: .
v_call: TRBV2
j_call: TRBJ2-2
cdr3_nt: TGTGCCAGCTCCGAGGGCGATGCTACCGGGGAGCTGTTTTTT
cdr3_aa: CASSEGDATGELFF

d_call: .
clone_size: .
v_call: TRBV6-1
j_call: TRBJ2-7
cdr3_nt: TGTGCCAGCAGTCCCCGCCCGGGACATAGGTCCGAGCAGTACTTC
cdr3_aa: CASSPRPGHRSEQYF

d_call: TRBD1
clone_size: .
v_call: TRBV6-5
j_call: TRBJ1-5
cdr3_nt: TGTGCCAGCAGTTTCACGACAGGGGGCGACCAGCCCCAGCATTTT
cdr3_aa: CASSFTTGGDQPQHF

d_call: .
clone_size: few
v_call: TRBV6-5
j_call: TRBJ1-1
cdr3_nt: TGTGCCAGCACAGGGTCCCAAGGGGCTTTCTTT
cdr3_aa: CASTGSQGAFF

d_call: .
clone_size: .
v_call: TRBV30
j_call: TRBJ2-4
cdr3_nt: TGTGCCTGGAGTGTAAAACCAACTTCGGGAAACATTCAGTACTTC
cdr3_aa: CAWSVKPTSGNIQYF

d_call: TRBD1
clone_size: few
v_call: TRBV14
j_call: TRBJ2-2
cdr3_nt: TGTGCCAGCAGCCGACTTACAGGGGGCCCAAGCGGGGAGCTGTTTTTT
cdr3_aa: CASSRLTGGPSGELFF

d_call: .
clone_size: few
v_call: TRBV28
j_call: TRBJ1-3
cdr3_nt: TGTGCCAGCAGACAAGGAAACACCATATATTTT
cdr3_aa: CASRQGNTIYF

d_call: .
clone_size: .
v_call: TRBV2
j_call: TRBJ1-1
cdr3_nt: TGTGCCAGCAGGCGGAACACTGAAGCTTTCTTT
cdr3_aa: CASRRNTEAFF

d_call: .
clone_size: .
v_call: TRBV19
j_call: TRBJ2-1
cdr3_nt: TGTGCCAGTAGTATGGTGGGTAGGGTAACCTACAATGAGCAGTTCTTC
cdr3_aa: CASSMVGRVTYNEQFF

d_call: .
clone_size: .
v_call: TRBV29-1
j_call: TRBJ2-3
cdr3_nt: TGCAGCGTGAAGGAGAGTCGCGCAGATACGCAGTATTTT
cdr3_aa: CSVKESRADTQYF

d_call: TRBD1
clone_size: .
v_call: TRBV18
j_call: TRBJ2-1
cdr3_nt: TGTGCCAGCTCACCACGGGGACAGGGATACAATGAGCAGTTCTTC
cdr3_aa: CASSPRGQGYNEQFF

d_call: .
clone_size: .
v_call: TRBV6-1
j_call: TRBJ2-7
cdr3_nt: TGTGCCAGCAGAGACAGGTATCTCTACGAGCAGTACTTC
cdr3_aa: CASRDRYLYEQYF

d_call: TRBD1
clone_size: once
v_call: TRBV2
j_call: TRBJ1-5
cdr3_nt: TGTGCCAGCAGGGGACAGAGTTACAGCAATCAGCCCCAGCATTTT
cdr3_aa: CASRGQSYSNQPQHF

d_call: .
clone_size: .
v_call: TRBV6-6
j_call: TRBJ2-7
cdr3_nt: TGTGCCAGCAGTGACACAGAAAACTCCTACGAGCAGTACTTC
cdr3_aa: CASSDTENSYEQYF

d_call: .
clone_size: .
v_call: TRBV30
j_call: TRBJ1-2
cdr3_nt: TGTGCCTGGAGTCTACAGGGTACCTATGGCTACACCTTC
cdr3_aa: CAWSLQGTYGYTF

d_call: .
clone_size: .
v_call: TRBV2
j_call: TRBJ1-5
cdr3_nt: TGTGCCAGCAGTGAGACGGGGGGGCTAAGTCAGCCCCAGCATTTT
cdr3_aa: CASSETGGLSQPQHF

d_call: TRBD1
clone_size: .
v_call: TRBV19
j_call: TRBJ2-3
cdr3_nt: TGTGCCAGTCAGGAACAGGGGTTGCGCACAGATACGCAGTATTTT
cdr3_aa: CASQEQGLRTDTQYF

d_call: .
clone_size: .
v_call: TRBV5-1
j_call: TRBJ1-1
cdr3_nt: TGCGCCAGCAGCTTGGTAGGGTCGAACACTGAAGCTTTCTTT
cdr3_aa: CASSLVGSNTEAFF

d_call: .
clone_size: .
v_call: TRBV28
j_call: TRBJ1-5
cdr3_nt: TGTGCCAGCACCCTAGCCCCCAGCAATCAGCCCCAGCATTTT
cdr3_aa: CASTLAPSNQPQHF

d_call: .
clone_size: .
v_call: TRBV21-1
j_call: TRBJ2-7
cdr3_nt: TGTGCCAGCAGCGGGGACGACCACGGTAACTACGAGCAGTACTTC
cdr3_aa: CASSGDDHGNYEQYF

d_call: .
clone_size: .
v_call: TRBV5-1
j_call: TRBJ2-1
cdr3_nt: TGCGCCAGCAGCTTGGGAGCCAACAATGAGCAGTTCTTC
cdr3_aa: CASSLGANNEQFF

d_call: .
clone_size: .
v_call: TRBV19
j_call: TRBJ2-4
cdr3_nt: TGTGCCAGTAGTCCCGGGACTGGGTTGGGGTTTGCCAAAAACATTCAGTACTTC
cdr3_aa: CASSPGTGLGFAKNIQYF

d_call: .
clone_size: .
v_call: TRBV7-8
j_call: TRBJ2-5
cdr3_nt: TGTGCCAGCAGCTTATATCCGGGAACCCAAGAGACCCAGTACTTC
cdr3_aa: CASSLYPGTQETQYF

d_call: .
clone_size: .
v_call: TRBV19
j_call: TRBJ2-5
cdr3_nt: TGTGCCAGTACCCCCAGAGGGGCCCAAGAGACCCAGTACTTC
cdr3_aa: CASTPRGAQETQYF

d_call: TRBD1
clone_size: .
v_call: TRBV28
j_call: TRBJ2-2
cdr3_nt: TGTGCCAGCAGGGGGACAGAAAACACCGGGGAGCTGTTTTTT
cdr3_aa: CASRGTENTGELFF

d_call: TRBD1
clone_size: .
v_call: TRBV6-5
j_call: TRBJ1-5
cdr3_nt: TGTGCCAGCAGTTACTCCGGGACAGACAATCAGCCCCAGCATTTT
cdr3_aa: CASSYSGTDNQPQHF

d_call: .
clone_size: once
v_call: TRBV28
j_call: TRBJ2-3
cdr3_nt: TGTGCCAGCAGTAACACAGATACGCAGTATTTT
cdr3_aa: CASSNTDTQYF